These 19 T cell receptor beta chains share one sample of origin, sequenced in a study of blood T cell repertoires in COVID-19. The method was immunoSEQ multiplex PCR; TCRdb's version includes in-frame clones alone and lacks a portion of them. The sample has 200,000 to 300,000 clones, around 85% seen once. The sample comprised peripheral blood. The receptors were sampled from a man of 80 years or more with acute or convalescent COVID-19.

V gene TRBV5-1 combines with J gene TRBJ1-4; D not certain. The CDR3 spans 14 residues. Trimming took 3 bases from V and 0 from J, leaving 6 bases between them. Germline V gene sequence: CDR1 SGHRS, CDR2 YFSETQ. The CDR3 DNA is TGCGCCAGCAGCTCCAGAACAACTAATGAAAAACTGTTTTTT. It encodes CASSSRTTNEKLFF.

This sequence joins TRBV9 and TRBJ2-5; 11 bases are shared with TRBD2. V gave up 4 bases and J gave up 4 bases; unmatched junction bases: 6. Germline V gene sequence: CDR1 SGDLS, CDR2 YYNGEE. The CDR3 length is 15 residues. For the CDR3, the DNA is TGTGCCAGCAGCCCCAGACTAGCGGGGAGAGAGACCCAGTACTTC. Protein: CASSPRLAGRETQYF.

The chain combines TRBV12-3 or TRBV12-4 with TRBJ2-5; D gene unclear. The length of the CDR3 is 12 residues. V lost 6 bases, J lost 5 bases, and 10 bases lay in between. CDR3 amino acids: CASSPRAETQYF. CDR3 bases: TGTGCCAGCAGCCCGAGAGCGGAGACCCAGTACTTC.

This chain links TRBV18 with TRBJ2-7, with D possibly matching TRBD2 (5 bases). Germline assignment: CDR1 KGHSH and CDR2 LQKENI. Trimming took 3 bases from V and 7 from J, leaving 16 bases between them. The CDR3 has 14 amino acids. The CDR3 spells CASSPPFGRGEQYF. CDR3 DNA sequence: TGTGCCAGCTCACCGCCGTTTGGAAGAGGGGAGCAGTACTTC.

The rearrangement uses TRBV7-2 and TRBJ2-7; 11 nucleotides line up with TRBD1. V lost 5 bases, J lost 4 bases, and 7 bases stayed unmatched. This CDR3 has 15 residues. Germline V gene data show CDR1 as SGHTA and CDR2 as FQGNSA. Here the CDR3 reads CASSVGQGAGYEQYF. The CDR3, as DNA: TGTGCCAGCAGCGTCGGACAGGGGGCAGGGTACGAGCAGTACTTC.

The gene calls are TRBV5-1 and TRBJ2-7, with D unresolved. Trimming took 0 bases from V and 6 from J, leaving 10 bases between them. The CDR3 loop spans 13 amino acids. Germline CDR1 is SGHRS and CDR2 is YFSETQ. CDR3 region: CASSLEGAREQYF. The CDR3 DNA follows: TGCGCCAGCAGCTTGGAAGGAGCTCGCGAGCAGTACTTC.

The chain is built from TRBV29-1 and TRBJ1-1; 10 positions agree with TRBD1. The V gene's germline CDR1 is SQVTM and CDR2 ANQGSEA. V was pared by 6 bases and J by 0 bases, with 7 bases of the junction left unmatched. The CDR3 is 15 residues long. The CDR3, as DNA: TGCAGCGTCTGTCGGGACAGGGGTGTGAACACTGAAGCTTTCTTT. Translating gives CSVCRDRGVNTEAFF. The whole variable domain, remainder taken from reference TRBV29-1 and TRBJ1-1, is SAVISQKPSRDICQRGTSLTIQCQVDSQVTMMFWYRQQPGQSLTLIATANQGSEATYESGFVIDKFPISRPNLTFSTLTVSNMSPEDSSIYLCSVCRDRGVNTEAFFGQGTRLTVV.

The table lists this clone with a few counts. CDR3 DNA sequence: TGTGCCAGCAGTCTGAGGCCTAGCTCGCCCTCTCAATACGAGCAGTACTTC. It translates to CASSLRPSSPSQYEQYF. The genes are TRBV2 and TRBJ2-7; a possible D gene is TRBD2 (5 bases). V shed 5 bases and J shed 4 bases, with 24 bases lying between them. The V gene's germline CDR1 is SNHLY and CDR2 FYNNEI. CDR3 size: 17 residues.

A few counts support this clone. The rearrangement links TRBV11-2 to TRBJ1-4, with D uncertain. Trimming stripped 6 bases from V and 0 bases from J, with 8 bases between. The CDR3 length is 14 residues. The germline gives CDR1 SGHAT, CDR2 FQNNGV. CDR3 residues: CASRRVATNEKLFF. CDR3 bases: TGTGCCAGCAGGAGGGTTGCAACTAATGAAAAACTGTTTTTT.

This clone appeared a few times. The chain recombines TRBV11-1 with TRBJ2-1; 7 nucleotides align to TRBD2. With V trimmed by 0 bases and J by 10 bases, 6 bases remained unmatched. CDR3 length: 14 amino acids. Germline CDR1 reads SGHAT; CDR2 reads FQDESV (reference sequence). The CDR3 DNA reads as TGTGCCAGCAGCTTAGCCGGGACTACAAGAGAGCAGTTCTTC. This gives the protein CASSLAGTTREQFF.

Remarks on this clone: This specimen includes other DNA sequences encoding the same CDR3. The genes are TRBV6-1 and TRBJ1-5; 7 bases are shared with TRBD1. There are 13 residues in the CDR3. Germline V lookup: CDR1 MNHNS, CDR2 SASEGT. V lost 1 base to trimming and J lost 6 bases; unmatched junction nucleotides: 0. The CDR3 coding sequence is TGTGCCAGCAGTGAAGACAGGGGTCAGCCCCAGCATTTT. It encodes CASSEDRGQPQHF.

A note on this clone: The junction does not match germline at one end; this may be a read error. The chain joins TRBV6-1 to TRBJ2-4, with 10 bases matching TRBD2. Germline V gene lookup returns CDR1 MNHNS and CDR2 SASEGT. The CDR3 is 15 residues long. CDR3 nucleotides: TGTGCCAGCAGTAAAGCGGGAGGGATGGGAAACATTCAGTACTTC. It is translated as CASSKAGGMGNIQYF.

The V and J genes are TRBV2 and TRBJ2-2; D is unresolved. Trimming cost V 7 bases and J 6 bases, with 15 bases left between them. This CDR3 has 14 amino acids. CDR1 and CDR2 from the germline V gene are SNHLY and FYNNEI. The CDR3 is CASNYRIWAGELFF. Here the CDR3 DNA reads TGTGCCAGCAACTACCGTATCTGGGCCGGGGAGCTGTTTTTT.

CDR3 sequence reads: CASALQGNTEAFF. In DNA, the CDR3 is TGTGCCAGCGCACTACAGGGGAACACTGAAGCTTTCTTT. The chain is built from TRBV3-1 (or the pseudogene TRBV3-2) and TRBJ1-1, with a weak D call TRBD1 (6 bases). This CDR3 comprises 13 residues. Trimming pared 8 bases from V and 1 base from J, leaving 11 bases between. Germline V gene lookup returns CDR1 LGHDT and CDR2 YNNKEL (reference sequence).

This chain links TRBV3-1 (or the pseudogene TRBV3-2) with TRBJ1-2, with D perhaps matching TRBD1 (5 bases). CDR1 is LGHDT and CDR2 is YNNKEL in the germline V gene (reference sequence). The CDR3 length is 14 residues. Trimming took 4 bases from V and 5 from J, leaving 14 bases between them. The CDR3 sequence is CASSRSGGEYGYTF. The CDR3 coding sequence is TGTGCCAGCAGCCGCTCCGGGGGGGAATATGGCTACACCTTC.

The CDR3 is CASSRPAGGGTEAFF. The CDR3 region has the DNA TGTGCCAGCAGCCGACCTGCGGGGGGAGGGACTGAAGCTTTCTTT. This chain links TRBV3-1 (or the pseudogene TRBV3-2) with TRBJ1-1, with D possibly being TRBD1 (5 bases). V gave up 4 bases and J gave up 5 bases, with 17 bases separating them. Germline V gene lookup returns CDR1 LGHDT and CDR2 YNNKEL (reference sequence). The CDR3 consists of 15 residues.

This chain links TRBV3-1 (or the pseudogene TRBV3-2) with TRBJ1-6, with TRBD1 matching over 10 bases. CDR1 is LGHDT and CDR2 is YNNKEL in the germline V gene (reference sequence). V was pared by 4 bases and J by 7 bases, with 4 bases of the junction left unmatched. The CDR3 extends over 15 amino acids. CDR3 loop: CASSPSGQGNSPLHF. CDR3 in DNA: TGTGCCAGCAGCCCATCGGGACAGGGGAATTCACCCCTCCACTTT.

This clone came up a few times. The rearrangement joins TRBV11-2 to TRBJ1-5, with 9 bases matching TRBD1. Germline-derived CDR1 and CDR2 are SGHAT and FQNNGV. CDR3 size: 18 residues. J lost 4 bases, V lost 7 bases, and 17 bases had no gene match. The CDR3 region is CASKTGSGQGFFNQPQHF. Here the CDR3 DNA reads TGTGCCAGCAAAACGGGCTCGGGACAGGGTTTTTTTAATCAGCCCCAGCATTTT.

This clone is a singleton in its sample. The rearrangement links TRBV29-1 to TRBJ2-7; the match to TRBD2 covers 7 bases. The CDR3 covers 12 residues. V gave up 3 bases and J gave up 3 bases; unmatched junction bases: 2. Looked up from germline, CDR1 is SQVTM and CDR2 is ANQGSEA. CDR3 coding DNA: TGCAGCGTTGATGGGGGGGACTACGAGCAGTACTTC. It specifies CSVDGGDYEQYF.